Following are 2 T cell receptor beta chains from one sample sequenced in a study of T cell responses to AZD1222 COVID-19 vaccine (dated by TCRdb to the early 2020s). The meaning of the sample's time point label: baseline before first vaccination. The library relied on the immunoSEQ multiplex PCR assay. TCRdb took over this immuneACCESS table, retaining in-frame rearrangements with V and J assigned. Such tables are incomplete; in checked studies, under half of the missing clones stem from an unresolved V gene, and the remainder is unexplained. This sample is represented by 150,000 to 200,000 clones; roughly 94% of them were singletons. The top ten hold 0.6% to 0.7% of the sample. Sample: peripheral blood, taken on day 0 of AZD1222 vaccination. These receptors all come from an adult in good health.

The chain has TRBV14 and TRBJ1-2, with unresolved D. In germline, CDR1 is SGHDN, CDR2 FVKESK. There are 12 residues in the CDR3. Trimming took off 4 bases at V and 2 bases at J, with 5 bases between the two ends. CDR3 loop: CASSPDNYGYTF. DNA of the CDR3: TGTGCCAGCAGCCCCGACAACTATGGCTACACCTTC.

CDR3 loop: CASSLPSSGGTAENTIYF. As DNA, the CDR3 is TGCGCCAGCAGCTTGCCCTCCTCCGGGGGGACAGCAGAAAACACCATATATTTT. This chain joins TRBV5-1 and TRBJ1-3; 7 bases fit TRBD1. CDR1 SGHRS and CDR2 YFSETQ come from the germline V gene. The CDR3 consists of 18 residues. The ends lost 1 base at V and 6 bases at J; junction bases unmatched: 16.